These 28 T cell receptor beta chains originate from one sample sequenced in a study of T cell responses to AZD1222 COVID-19 vaccine. The repertoire was sequenced with immunoSEQ multiplex PCR; TCRdb's copy has only in-frame clones and lacks some. The data contain about 140,000 clones, roughly nine tenths of them singletons. The starting material was peripheral blood, obtained 28 days after the second AZD1222 dose. Source of these receptors: an adult who received the AZD1222 COVID-19 vaccine.

This rearrangement joins TRBV7-2 to TRBJ1-3, with a possible D match to TRBD1 (6 bases). Germline CDR1 is SGHTA and CDR2 is FQGNSA. With 0 bases removed from V and 2 bases from J, the gap between germline ends came to 17 bases. The CDR3 runs to 18 residues. The CDR3 coding sequence is TGTGCCAGCAGCTTAGCTCCCGGGATCGGGGGGCCTGGAAACACCATATATTTT. The encoded protein is CASSLAPGIGGPGNTIYF.

The CDR3 here is CASSYPTGAHYGYTF. The CDR3, as DNA: TGTGCCAGCAGTTACCCAACAGGGGCCCACTATGGCTACACCTTC. The gene calls are TRBV6-6 and TRBJ1-2; 7 nucleotides match TRBD1. The V and J ends lost 2 bases and 3 bases, in that order; junction bases with no gene match: 6. Looked up from germline, CDR1 is MNHNY and CDR2 is SVGAGI (reference sequence). This CDR3 comprises 15 residues.

The chain joins TRBV2 to TRBJ2-1; a possible D gene is TRBD1 (5 bases). Trimming left V 0 bases short and J 10 bases short, with 10 bases between. Germline assignment: CDR1 SNHLY and CDR2 FYNNEI. This CDR3 is built from 13 residues. CDR3 region: CASSEARAGEQFF. The CDR3 region has the DNA TGTGCCAGCAGTGAAGCCCGCGCAGGGGAGCAGTTCTTC.

The CDR3 loop reads CASSFTGLAESTDTQYF. In DNA, the CDR3 is TGCGCCAGCAGCTTCACGGGACTAGCAGAGAGCACAGATACGCAGTATTTT. The rearrangement joins TRBV5-1 to TRBJ2-3, with 9 nucleotides matching TRBD2. The J segment lost 0 bases and the V segment lost 2 bases, leaving 7 bases of the junction unmatched. CDR3 length: 17 amino acids. Germline CDR1 SGHRS, CDR2 YFSETQ.

The V and J genes are TRBV27 and TRBJ1-5, with TRBD1 matching over 7 bases. Trimming at V came to 1 base and at J to 6 bases, leaving 9 bases not matched to a gene. The germline V gene encodes CDR1 MNHEY and CDR2 SMNVEV (reference sequence). CDR3 length equals 16 residues. CDR3 nucleotide sequence: TGTGCCAGCAGTTTATTAGCAGGGGGAGGGAGTCAGCCCCAGCATTTT. It translates to CASSLLAGGGSQPQHF.

The sample holds one count of this clone. The DNA for the CDR3 is TGTGCCAGCAGTTCCTACAGGGACACTGAAGCTTTCTTT. It is translated as CASSSYRDTEAFF. The chain uses TRBV12-3 or TRBV12-4 and TRBJ1-1; weak D call: TRBD1 (6 bases). This CDR3 contains 13 residues. V lost 4 bases and J lost 3, with 9 bases in between.

The CDR3 region is CASSEIGTSSAGELFF. For the CDR3, the DNA is TGTGCCAGCAGTGAAATTGGTACTAGCAGCGCTGGGGAGCTGTTTTTT. The chain is built from TRBV2 and TRBJ2-2, with TRBD2 as a possible D gene (6 bases). The CDR3 is made up of 16 amino acids. Germline assignment: CDR1 SNHLY and CDR2 FYNNEI. V was shortened by 2 bases and J by 8 bases, with 18 bases between the two germline ends.

The rearrangement links TRBV6-2 or TRBV6-3 to TRBJ2-7; TRBD1 matches at 10 bases. V gave up 6 bases and J gave up 7 bases; unmatched junction bases: 15. Germline V gene data show CDR1 as MNHEY and CDR2 as SVGEGT. The CDR3 runs 16 residues. Written as DNA, the CDR3 is TGTGCCAGCAGCTCCCCCGGTCGGGACAGGGGCATTGAGCAGTACTTC. This encodes CASSSPGRDRGIEQYF.

This clone has just one count. V gene TRBV5-8 combines with J gene TRBJ1-1; weak D call: TRBD1 (5 bases). Per the germline V gene, CDR1 is SGHTS and CDR2 is YDEGEE. V lost 6 bases and J 0 bases, leaving 18 bases between the germline ends. The CDR3 totals 16 residues. The CDR3 nucleotides are TGTGCCAGCACCTGGGGGACTGACTTCCTGAACACTGAAGCTTTCTTT. Its protein product is CASTWGTDFLNTEAFF.

The chain is built from TRBV21-1 and TRBJ2-1; the table names TRBD2, a call not compared with the DNA. TRBV21-1 is marked as a pseudogene. This CDR3 comprises 14 residues. The CDR3 bases are TGTGCCAGCACCAGAGGCGGGTCCTACAATGAGCAGTTCTTC. Residues: CASTRGGSYNEQFF.

The chain recombines TRBV7-2 with TRBJ2-7; weak D call: TRBD1 (6 bases). Germline V gene sequence: CDR1 SGHTA, CDR2 FQGNSA. The CDR3 is made up of 18 amino acids. Trimming removed 0 bases from V and 4 bases from J, with 22 bases in between. The CDR3 bases are TGTGCCAGCAGCTTAGCGCTCCCCGGGGACACCAGGGGATACGAGCAGTACTTC. It codes for CASSLALPGDTRGYEQYF.

The chain combines TRBV27 with TRBJ2-1; D gene unclear. This CDR3 comprises 13 residues. The germline CDR1 and CDR2 sequences are MNHEY and SMNVEV (reference sequence). V dropped 3 bases and J dropped 9 bases, with 12 bases sitting between them. CDR3 in DNA: TGTGCCAGCAGTTTTGGCCCCTCGGGTGAGCAGTTCTTC. As protein: CASSFGPSGEQFF.

The V and J genes are TRBV28 and TRBJ1-4, with 8 bases aligning to TRBD1. In germline, CDR1 is MDHEN, CDR2 SYDVKM. There are 14 residues in the CDR3. J was trimmed by 8 bases and V by 5 bases; bases with no gene match: 7. CDR3 sequence (DNA): TGTGCCAGCAGTGTTCAGGGGGCGCGGGAAAAACTGTTTTTT. Translating gives CASSVQGAREKLFF.

Here the CDR3 reads CASSLRGTGHGYTF. As DNA, the CDR3 is TGTGCCAGCAGCCTGCGGGGGACAGGGCATGGCTACACCTTC. V gene TRBV9 combines with J gene TRBJ1-2; the match to TRBD1 covers 9 bases. CDR3 size: 14 residues. Trimming at V came to 4 bases and at J to 6 bases, leaving 7 bases not matched to a gene. The germline V gene encodes CDR1 SGDLS and CDR2 YYNGEE.

This chain connects TRBV9 to TRBJ2-1, with D perhaps matching TRBD1 or TRBD2 (6 bases each). The CDR3 covers 15 residues. CDR1 and CDR2 from the germline V gene are SGDLS and YYNGEE. V shed 6 bases and J shed 4 bases, with 17 bases lying between them. This CDR3 reads CASTKGGGPYNEQFF. CDR3 DNA: TGTGCCAGCACCAAAGGGGGAGGCCCTTACAATGAGCAGTTCTTC.

CDR3 loop: CAISESGTGVGRPQHF. The DNA for the CDR3 is TGTGCCATCAGTGAGTCGGGGACAGGGGTTGGAAGGCCCCAGCATTTT. V usage is TRBV10-3 and J usage is TRBJ1-5; 10 bases fit TRBD1. There are 16 residues in the CDR3. The germline CDR1 and CDR2 sequences are ENHRY and SYGVKD. V gave up 0 bases and J gave up 9 bases; unmatched junction bases: 8.

The CDR3 here is CASQRSDSGNTIYF. In DNA, the CDR3 is TGTGCCAGCCAACGCAGTGACTCTGGAAACACCATATATTTT. The J gene is TRBJ1-3, the V gene TRBV9; D gene ambiguous. Germline V gene lookup returns CDR1 SGDLS and CDR2 YYNGEE. The CDR3 runs 14 residues. Trimming pared 7 bases from V and 0 bases from J, leaving 11 bases between.

This clone was seen only a few times. Germline and junction disagree at one end, which may indicate a read error. The chain combines TRBV7-2 with TRBJ2-5; 7 nucleotides agree with TRBD1. Germline CDR1 SGHTA, CDR2 FQGNSA. This CDR3 is 13 amino acids long. CDR3 amino acids: CASSLAAPGGRDF. Here the CDR3 DNA reads TGTGCCAGCAGCTTAGCCGCCCCAGGGGGTAGAGACTTC.

This clone was recorded once. The rearrangement links TRBV28 to TRBJ2-7; D is uncertain. CDR3 length: 12 residues. CDR1 and CDR2 from the germline V gene are MDHEN and SYDVKM. V was clipped by 5 bases and J by 3 bases, with 8 bases between them. The CDR3 bases are TGTGCCAGCAGTGGGAACCTCTACGAGCAGTACTTC. Its translation: CASSGNLYEQYF.

The chain couples TRBV7-9 to TRBJ1-1; D unresolved. The germline V and J ends were trimmed by 0 bases and 11 bases, with 4 bases remaining between them. Germline-derived CDR1 and CDR2 are SEHNR and FQNEAQ (reference sequence). The CDR3 extends over 10 amino acids. The CDR3 DNA sequence: TGTGCCAGCAGCTTAGCGCGTGCTTTCTTT. It is translated as CASSLARAFF.

The chain is built from TRBV4-1 and TRBJ1-1, with D unclear. This CDR3 spans 14 amino acids. Per the germline V gene, CDR1 is MGHRA and CDR2 is YSYEKL. The ends were cut back, 0 bases at V and 1 base at J, with 6 bases in the middle. The CDR3 here is CASSQEQRNTEAFF. The CDR3 bases are TGCGCCAGCAGCCAAGAACAGAGGAACACTGAAGCTTTCTTT.

The chain links TRBV6-2 or TRBV6-3 to TRBJ2-7, with 9 nucleotides matching TRBD2. With V trimmed by 5 bases and J by 4 bases, 9 bases remained unmatched. Per germline, CDR1 MNHEY and CDR2 SVGEGT. The CDR3 totals 15 residues. As DNA, the CDR3 is TGTGCCAGCAGTGCCTCCGGGACTAGCAGTTACGAGCAGTACTTC. Amino acids: CASSASGTSSYEQYF.

The CDR3 DNA follows: TGTGCCAGCAGTTACAGTACCTACAATGAGCAGTTCTTC. Translated, it gives CASSYSTYNEQFF. The rearrangement uses TRBV27 and TRBJ2-1; no firm D call. The V gene's germline CDR1 is MNHEY and CDR2 SMNVEV (reference sequence). CDR3 length: 13 residues. V shed 4 bases and J shed 2 bases, with 6 bases lying between them.

About this clone itself: Other DNA variants within this sample encode the same CDR3. V usage is TRBV19 and J usage is TRBJ1-5; no definite D call. Per the germline V gene, CDR1 is LNHDA and CDR2 is SQIVND (reference sequence). Trimming stripped 1 base from V and 7 bases from J, with 5 bases between. The CDR3 is 12 amino acids. The CDR3 is CASSIGGQPQHF. CDR3 DNA sequence: TGTGCCAGTAGTATAGGGGGACAGCCCCAGCATTTT.

This chain links TRBV7-3 with TRBJ2-1, with 10 bases matching TRBD2. In germline, CDR1 is SGHTA, CDR2 FQGTGA. V shed 1 base, J shed 9 bases, and the junction held 9 bases outside the gene matches. CDR3 size: 16 residues. Written as DNA, the CDR3 is TGTGCCAGCAGCTTAATCCCCCTAGCGGGAGTAGGTGAGCAGTTCTTC. This gives the protein CASSLIPLAGVGEQFF.

V is TRBV28 and J is TRBJ1-6; 9 bases align to TRBD1. The J segment lost 0 bases and the V segment lost 6 bases, leaving 9 bases of the junction unmatched. The CDR3 length is 18 residues. The germline gives CDR1 MDHEN, CDR2 SYDVKM. The DNA of the CDR3 is TGTGCCAGCAGGCCGGGACAGGGTTGGGGCTCCTATAATTCACCCCTCCACTTT. It specifies CASRPGQGWGSYNSPLHF.

V is TRBV3-1 (or the pseudogene TRBV3-2) and J is TRBJ1-6, with a tentative D call TRBD1 (6 bases). Per germline, CDR1 LGHDT and CDR2 YNNKEL (reference sequence). The germline V and J ends were trimmed by 5 bases and 6 bases, with 17 bases remaining between them. The CDR3 has 16 amino acids. CDR3 coding DNA: TGTGCCAGCAGCTCCCACGCACAGGGTTTTAATTCACCCCTCCACTTT. This sequence encodes CASSSHAQGFNSPLHF.

The chain employs TRBV7-9 and TRBJ2-7; D possibly corresponds to TRBD1 (7 bases). Germline CDR1 is SEHNR and CDR2 is FQNEAQ (reference sequence). The CDR3 runs 15 residues. V lost 7 bases to trimming and J lost 4 bases, with 20 bases between them. The CDR3 loop reads CASNPGRGANYEQYF. The CDR3 region has the DNA TGTGCCAGCAACCCCGGCAGGGGGGCGAATTACGAGCAGTACTTC.